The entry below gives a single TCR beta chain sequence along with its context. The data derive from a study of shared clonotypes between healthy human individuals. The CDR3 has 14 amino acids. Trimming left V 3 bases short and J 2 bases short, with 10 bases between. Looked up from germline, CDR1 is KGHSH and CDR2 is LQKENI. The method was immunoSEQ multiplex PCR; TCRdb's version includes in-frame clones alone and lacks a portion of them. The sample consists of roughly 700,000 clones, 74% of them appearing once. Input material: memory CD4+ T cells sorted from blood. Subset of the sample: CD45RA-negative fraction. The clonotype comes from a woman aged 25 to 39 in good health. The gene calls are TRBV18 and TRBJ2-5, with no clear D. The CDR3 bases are TGTGCCAGCTCACCGCAGACGGCACAAGAGACCCAGTACTTC. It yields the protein CASSPQTAQETQYF.